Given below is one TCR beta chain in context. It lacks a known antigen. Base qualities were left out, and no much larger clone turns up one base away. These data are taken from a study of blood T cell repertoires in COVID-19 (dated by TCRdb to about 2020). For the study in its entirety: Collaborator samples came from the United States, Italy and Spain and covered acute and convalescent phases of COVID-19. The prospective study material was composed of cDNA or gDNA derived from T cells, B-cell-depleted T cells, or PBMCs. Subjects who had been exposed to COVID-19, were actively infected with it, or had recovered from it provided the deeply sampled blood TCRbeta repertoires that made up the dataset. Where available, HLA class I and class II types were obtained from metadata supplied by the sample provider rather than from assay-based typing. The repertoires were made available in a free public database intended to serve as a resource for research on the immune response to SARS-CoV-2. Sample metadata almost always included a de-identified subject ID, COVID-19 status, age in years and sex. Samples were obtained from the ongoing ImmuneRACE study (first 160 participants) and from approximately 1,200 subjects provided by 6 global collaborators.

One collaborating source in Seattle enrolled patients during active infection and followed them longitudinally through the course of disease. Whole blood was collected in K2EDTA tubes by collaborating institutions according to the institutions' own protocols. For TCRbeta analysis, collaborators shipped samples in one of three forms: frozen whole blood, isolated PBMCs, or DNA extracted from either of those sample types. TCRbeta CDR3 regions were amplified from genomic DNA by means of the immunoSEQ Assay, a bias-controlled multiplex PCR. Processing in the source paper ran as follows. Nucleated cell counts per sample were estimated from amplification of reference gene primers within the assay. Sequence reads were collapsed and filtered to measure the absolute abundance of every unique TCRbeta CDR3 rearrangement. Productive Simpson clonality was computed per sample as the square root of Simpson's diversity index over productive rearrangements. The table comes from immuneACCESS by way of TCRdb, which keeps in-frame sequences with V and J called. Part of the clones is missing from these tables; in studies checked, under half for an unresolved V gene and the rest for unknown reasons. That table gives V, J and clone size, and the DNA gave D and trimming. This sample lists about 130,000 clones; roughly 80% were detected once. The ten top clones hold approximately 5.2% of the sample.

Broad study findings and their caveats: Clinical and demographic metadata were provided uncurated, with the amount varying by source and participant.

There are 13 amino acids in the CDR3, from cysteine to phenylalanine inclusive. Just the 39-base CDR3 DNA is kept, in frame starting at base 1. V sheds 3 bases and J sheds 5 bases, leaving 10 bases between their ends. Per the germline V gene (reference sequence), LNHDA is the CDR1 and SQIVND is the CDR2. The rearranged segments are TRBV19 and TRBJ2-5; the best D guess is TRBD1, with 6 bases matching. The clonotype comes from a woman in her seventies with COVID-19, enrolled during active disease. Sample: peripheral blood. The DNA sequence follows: TGTGCCAGTAGTATCCAGGGGCCGGAGACCCAGTACTTC. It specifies CASSIQGPETQYF.